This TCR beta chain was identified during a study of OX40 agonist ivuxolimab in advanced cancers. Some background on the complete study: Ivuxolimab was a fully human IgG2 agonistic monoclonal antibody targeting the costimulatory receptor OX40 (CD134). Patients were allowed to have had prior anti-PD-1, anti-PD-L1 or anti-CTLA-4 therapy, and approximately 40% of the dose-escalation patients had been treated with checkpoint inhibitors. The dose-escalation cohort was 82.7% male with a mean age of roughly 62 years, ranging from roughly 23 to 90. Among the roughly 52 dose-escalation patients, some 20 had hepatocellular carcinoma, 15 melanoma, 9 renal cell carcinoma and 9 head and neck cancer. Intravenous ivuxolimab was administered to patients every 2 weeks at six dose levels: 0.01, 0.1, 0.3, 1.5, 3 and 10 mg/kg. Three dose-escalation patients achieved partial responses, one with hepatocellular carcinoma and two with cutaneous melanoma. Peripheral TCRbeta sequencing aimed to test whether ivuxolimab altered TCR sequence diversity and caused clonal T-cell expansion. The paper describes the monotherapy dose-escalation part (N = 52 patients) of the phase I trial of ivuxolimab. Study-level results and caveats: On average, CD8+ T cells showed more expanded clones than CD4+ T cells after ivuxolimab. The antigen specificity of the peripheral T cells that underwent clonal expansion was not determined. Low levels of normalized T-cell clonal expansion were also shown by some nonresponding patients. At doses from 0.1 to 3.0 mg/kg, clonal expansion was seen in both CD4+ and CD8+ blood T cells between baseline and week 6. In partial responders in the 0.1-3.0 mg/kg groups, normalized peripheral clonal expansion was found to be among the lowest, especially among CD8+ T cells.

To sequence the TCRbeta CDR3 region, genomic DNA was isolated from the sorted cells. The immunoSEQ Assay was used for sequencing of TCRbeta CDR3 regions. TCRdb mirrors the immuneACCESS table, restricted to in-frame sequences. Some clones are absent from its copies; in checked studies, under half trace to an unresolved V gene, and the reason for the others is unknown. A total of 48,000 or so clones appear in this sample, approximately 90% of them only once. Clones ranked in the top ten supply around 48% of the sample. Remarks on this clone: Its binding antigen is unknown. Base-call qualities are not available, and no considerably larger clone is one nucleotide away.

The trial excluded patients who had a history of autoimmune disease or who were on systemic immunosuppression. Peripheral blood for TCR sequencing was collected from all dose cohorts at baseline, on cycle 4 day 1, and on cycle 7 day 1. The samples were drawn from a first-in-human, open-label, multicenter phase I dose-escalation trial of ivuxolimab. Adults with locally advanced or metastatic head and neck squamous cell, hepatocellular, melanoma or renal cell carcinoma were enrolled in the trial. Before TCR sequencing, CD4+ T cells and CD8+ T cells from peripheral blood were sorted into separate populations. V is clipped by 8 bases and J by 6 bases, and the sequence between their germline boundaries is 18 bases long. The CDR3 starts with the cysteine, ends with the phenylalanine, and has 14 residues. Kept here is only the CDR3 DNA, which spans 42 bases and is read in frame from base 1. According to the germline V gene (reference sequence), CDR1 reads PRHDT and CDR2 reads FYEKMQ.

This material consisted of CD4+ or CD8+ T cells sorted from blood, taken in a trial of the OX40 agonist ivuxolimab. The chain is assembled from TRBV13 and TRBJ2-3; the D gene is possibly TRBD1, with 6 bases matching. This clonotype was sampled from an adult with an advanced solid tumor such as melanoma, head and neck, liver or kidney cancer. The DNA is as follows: TGTGCCAGCGGGAACAGGGACCCGAATGATACGCAGTATTTT. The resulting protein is CASGNRDPNDTQYF. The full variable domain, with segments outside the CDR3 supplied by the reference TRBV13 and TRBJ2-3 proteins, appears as AAGVIQSPRHLIKEKRETATLKCYPIPRHDTVYWYQQGPGQDPQFLISFYEKMQSDKGSIPDRFSAQQFSDYHSELNMSSLELGDSALYFCASGNRDPNDTQYFGPGTRLTVL.